Described below is a single T cell receptor beta chain sequence and its context. What it binds is unknown. This entry is derived from a study of CD8 T cells in ankylosing spondylitis. The TCR beta libraries were generated through quantitative 5'-RACE incorporating molecular barcodes. TCRdb ran MiXCR on the 5' RACE reads and lists one entry per CDR3 protein. Of some 140,000 distinct CDR3 sequences listed, 15% to 20% are singletons. The CDR3 extends over 13 amino acids. V lost 7 bases, J lost 6 bases, and 15 bases lay in between. Germline CDR1 and CDR2: SEHNR and FQNEAQ (reference sequence). General study results and limits: The clones that were linked to disease were reported to be significantly enriched in matched synovial fluid samples from ankylosing spondylitis patients. It appeared that ankylosing spondylitis blood was characterized by a TCR beta motif of under ten highly homologous variants. Existing reports had already noted some motif variants in reactive arthritis synovial fluid and blood. Clones linked to disease, bearing a CD8+ phenotype, were relatively rare in peripheral blood.

The sequenced sample was blood, either unsorted or a sorted T cell fraction (not recorded which). This chain uses TRBV7-9 with TRBJ1-2; a possible D gene is TRBD1 (5 bases). The sequence came from a male donor with ankylosing spondylitis. CDR3 in DNA: TGTGCCAGCAACTCGCGGCCGGGGGATGGCTACACCTTC. It encodes CASNSRPGDGYTF. The full variable domain, rest sourced from reference TRBV7-9 and TRBJ1-2, is DTGVSQNPRHKITKRGQNVTFRCDPISEHNRLYWYRQTLGQGPEFLTYFQNEAQLEKSRLLSDRFSAERPKGSFSTLEIQRTEQGDSAMYLCASNSRPGDGYTFGSGTRLTVV.